Listed here are 3 T cell receptor beta chains from one sample, sequenced in a study of blood T cell repertoires in COVID-19. TCRdb's copy holds only in-frame clones and misses some; the assay was immunoSEQ multiplex PCR. In the table there are about 400,000 clones, approximately 88% of which are singletons. Sequenced: peripheral blood. These receptors were obtained from a man in his forties with acute or convalescent COVID-19.

A word on this clone: This sample also contains other DNA sequences that code for the same CDR3. This chain uses TRBV5-1 with TRBJ2-3, with unresolved D. Germline V gene lookup returns CDR1 SGHRS and CDR2 YFSETQ. This CDR3 has 14 residues. Trimming shortened V by 0 bases and J by 0 bases, and 5 bases separated the two germline ends. CDR3 in DNA: TGCGCCAGCAGCTTGGGGCCGAGCACAGATACGCAGTATTTT. Residues: CASSLGPSTDTQYF.

The chain employs TRBV12-3 or TRBV12-4 and TRBJ2-7, with unresolved D. The CDR3 has 13 residues. V gave up 2 bases and J gave up 2 bases, with 7 bases separating them. The CDR3, as DNA: TGTGCCAGCAGTTTAACTGCTCCCTACGAGCAGTACTTC. It translates to CASSLTAPYEQYF.

The genes are TRBV4-2 and TRBJ1-1; 8 nucleotides agree with TRBD1. The CDR3 is 12 amino acids. J lost 8 bases, V lost 1 base, and 0 bases had no gene match. Germline V gives CDR1 LGHNA, CDR2 YNFKEQ. Here the CDR3 reads CASSQGDREAFF. The CDR3 bases are TGTGCCAGCAGCCAAGGGGACAGGGAAGCTTTCTTT.